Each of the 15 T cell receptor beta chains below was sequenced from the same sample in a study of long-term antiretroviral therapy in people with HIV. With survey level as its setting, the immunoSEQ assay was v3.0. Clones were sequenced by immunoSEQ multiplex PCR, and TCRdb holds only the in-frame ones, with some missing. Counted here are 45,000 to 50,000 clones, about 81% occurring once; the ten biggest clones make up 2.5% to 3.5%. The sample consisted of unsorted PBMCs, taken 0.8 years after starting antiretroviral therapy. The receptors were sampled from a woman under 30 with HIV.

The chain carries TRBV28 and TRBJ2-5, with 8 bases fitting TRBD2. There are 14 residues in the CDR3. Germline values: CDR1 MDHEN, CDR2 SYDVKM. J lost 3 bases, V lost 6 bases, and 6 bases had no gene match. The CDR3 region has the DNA TGTGCCAGCAGCGCCCCAGCGGGAGAAGAGACCCAGTACTTC. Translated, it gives CASSAPAGEETQYF.

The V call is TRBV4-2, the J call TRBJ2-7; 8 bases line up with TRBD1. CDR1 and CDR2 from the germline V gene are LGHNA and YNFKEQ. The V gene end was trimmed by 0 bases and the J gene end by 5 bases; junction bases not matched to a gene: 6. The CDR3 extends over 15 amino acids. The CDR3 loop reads CASSQDPGGLHEQYF. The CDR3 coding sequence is TGTGCCAGCAGCCAAGATCCAGGGGGCCTCCACGAGCAGTACTTC.

The CDR3 region has the DNA TGTGCCAGCAGCGGCCTAGCGGGAGGGGGACCAAGGTTTTCAGATACGCAGTATTTT. Amino acids: CASSGLAGGGPRFSDTQYF. The V and J genes are TRBV5-4 and TRBJ2-3; 12 nucleotides align to TRBD2. The germline CDR1 and CDR2 sequences are SGHNT and YYREEE (reference sequence). The CDR3 length is 19 residues. The ends lost 4 bases at V and 4 bases at J; junction bases unmatched: 16.

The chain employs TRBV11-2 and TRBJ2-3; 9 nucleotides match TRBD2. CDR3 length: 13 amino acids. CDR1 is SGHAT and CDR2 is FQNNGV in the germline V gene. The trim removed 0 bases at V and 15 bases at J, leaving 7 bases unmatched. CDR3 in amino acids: CASSLDRGTSSYF. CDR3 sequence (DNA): TGTGCCAGCAGCTTAGATCGGGGGACTAGCAGTTATTTT.

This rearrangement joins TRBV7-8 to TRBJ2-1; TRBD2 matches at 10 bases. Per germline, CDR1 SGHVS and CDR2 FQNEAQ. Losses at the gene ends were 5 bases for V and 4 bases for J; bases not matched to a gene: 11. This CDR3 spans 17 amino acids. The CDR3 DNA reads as TGTGCCAGCAGCAAACCCGGAGGACTAGCGGATTACAATGAGCAGTTCTTC. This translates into CASSKPGGLADYNEQFF.

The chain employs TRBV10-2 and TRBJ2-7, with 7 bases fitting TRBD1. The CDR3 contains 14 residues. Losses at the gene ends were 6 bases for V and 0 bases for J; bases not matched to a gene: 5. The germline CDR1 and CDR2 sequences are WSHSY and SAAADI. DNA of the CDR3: TGCGCCAGCAGATTACAGGGGAGCTCCTACGAGCAGTACTTC. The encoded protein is CASRLQGSSYEQYF.

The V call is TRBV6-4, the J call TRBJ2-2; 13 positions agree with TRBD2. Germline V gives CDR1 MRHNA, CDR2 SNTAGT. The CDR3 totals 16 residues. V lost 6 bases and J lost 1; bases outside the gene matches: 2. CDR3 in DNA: TGTGCCAGCAGCCGACTAGCGGGAGGGAACACCGGGGAGCTGTTTTTT. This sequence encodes CASSRLAGGNTGELFF.

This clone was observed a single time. The CDR3: CASSPSGTGNTEAFF. The CDR3 bases are TGTGCCAGCAGTCCCTCCGGGACAGGGAACACTGAAGCTTTCTTT. This chain joins TRBV27 and TRBJ1-1; 8 bases are shared with TRBD1. There are 15 residues in the CDR3. With V trimmed by 5 bases and J by 1 base, 6 bases remained unmatched. Per germline, CDR1 MNHEY and CDR2 SMNVEV (reference sequence).

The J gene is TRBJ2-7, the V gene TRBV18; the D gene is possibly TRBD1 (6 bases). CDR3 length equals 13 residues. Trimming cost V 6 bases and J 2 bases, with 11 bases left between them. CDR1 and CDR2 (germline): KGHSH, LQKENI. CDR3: CASSEGHTYEQYF. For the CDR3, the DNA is TGTGCCAGCTCCGAGGGACATACCTACGAGCAGTACTTC.

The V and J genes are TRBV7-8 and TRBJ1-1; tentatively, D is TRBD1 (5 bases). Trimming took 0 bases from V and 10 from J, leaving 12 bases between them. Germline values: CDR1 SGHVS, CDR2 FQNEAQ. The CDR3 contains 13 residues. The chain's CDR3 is CASSLAPGAAAFF. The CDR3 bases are TGTGCCAGCAGCTTAGCCCCCGGGGCTGCAGCTTTCTTT.

The CDR3 sequence is CASSYGGQMNTEAFF. The CDR3 nucleotides are TGTGCCAGCAGTTACGGGGGACAGATGAACACTGAAGCTTTCTTT. The J gene is TRBJ1-1, the V gene TRBV6-6; TRBD1 matches at 7 bases. CDR3 size: 15 residues. Germline loops: CDR1 MNHNY, CDR2 SVGAGI (reference sequence). After removal of 2 bases from V and 0 bases from J, the junction contained 3 bases not matched to a gene.

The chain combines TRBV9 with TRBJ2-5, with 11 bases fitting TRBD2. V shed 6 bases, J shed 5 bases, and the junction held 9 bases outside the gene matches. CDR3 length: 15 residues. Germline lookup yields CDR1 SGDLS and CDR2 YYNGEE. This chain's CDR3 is CASNEGGLADETQYF. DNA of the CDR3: TGTGCCAGCAACGAAGGGGGACTAGCGGACGAGACCCAGTACTTC.

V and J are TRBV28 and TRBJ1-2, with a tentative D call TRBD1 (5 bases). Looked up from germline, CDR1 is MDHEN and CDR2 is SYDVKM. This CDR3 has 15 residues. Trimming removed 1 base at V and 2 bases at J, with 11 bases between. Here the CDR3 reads CASSLFVGPNYGYTF. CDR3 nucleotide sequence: TGTGCCAGCAGTTTATTCGTGGGGCCCAACTATGGCTACACCTTC.

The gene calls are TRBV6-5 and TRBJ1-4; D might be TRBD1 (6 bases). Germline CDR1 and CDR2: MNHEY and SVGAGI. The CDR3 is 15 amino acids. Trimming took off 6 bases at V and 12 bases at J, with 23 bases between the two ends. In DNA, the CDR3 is TGTGCCAGCAGCACGCCGGGACACCCTAAGGGGGAACTGTTTTTT. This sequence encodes CASSTPGHPKGELFF.

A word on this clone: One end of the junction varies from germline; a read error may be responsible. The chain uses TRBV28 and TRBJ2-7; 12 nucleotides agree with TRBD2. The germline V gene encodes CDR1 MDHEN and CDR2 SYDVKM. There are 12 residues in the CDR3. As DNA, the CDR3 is TGTGCCAGCAGCCCTCTAGCGGGAGGGCTGAACTTC. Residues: CASSPLAGGLNF.